This is a list of T cell receptor beta chains from one sample in a study of blood T cells in healthy people across ages. MiXCR, applied by TCRdb to the 5' RACE reads, yields one record per CDR3 protein. Altogether under 1,100,000 distinct CDR3 sequences are present, under 30% being singletons, with the ten largest covering approximately 0.75%. These data were also filed under a second study, of T cells of mothers and their children.

Sequenced sample: blood. The receptor set was obtained from a girl aged 2-10 years in good health. Both conserved end residues are part of each CDR3. Each record gives: D gene, J gene, V gene, CDR3 protein. The D gene is left open where the match is weak.

>NA|TRBJ1-2|TRBV19
CASSRTGIDYGYTF
>TRBD2|NA|TRBV5-1
CASSFSSGGTSNEQFF
>NA|TRBJ2-1|TRBV5-5
CASSLRGDGYEQFF
>NA|TRBJ2-7|TRBV3-1
CASSQGAASTYEQYF
>TRBD2|TRBJ2-3|TRBV15
CATSRPTSGRDTQYF
>TRBD2|TRBJ2-3|TRBV27
CASSSKLAVGTDTQYF
>NA|NA|TRBV12-3/TRBV12-4
CASSFPSNEQFF
>NA|TRBJ2-1|TRBV6-5
CASSELGPMGEQFF
>NA|TRBJ2-2|TRBV2
CASGPGHGSANTGELFF
>NA|TRBJ2-4|TRBV20-1
CSARDLEGDGKNIQYF
>NA|TRBJ2-7|TRBV3-1
CASSQSTGREQYF
>TRBD1|TRBJ1-6|TRBV7-2
CASSRMTGVYNSPLHF
>TRBD2|NA|TRBV7-8
CASSPSSGTSVNEQFF
>TRBD2|TRBJ2-5|TRBV12-3/TRBV12-4
CASSILAGLDRGTQYF
>NA|TRBJ2-6|TRBV28
CASRGRTAPPGANVLTF
>NA|TRBJ2-1|TRBV7-6
CASSSYTSYNEQFF
>TRBD2|TRBJ2-5|TRBV24-1
CATSDPANSLAGGETQYF
>NA|TRBJ2-2|TRBV24-1
CATSDVRGPTGELFF
>TRBD1|TRBJ1-2|TRBV7-9
CASTQPGQATYF
>TRBD1|TRBJ1-4|TRBV28
CASSLGLRQGGEKLFF
>NA|TRBJ2-1|TRBV2
CASSFTRYNEQFF
>NA|TRBJ1-2|TRBV3-1
CASSQGVGGYTF
>NA|TRBJ2-7|TRBV6-6
CASLRGGGDHEQYF
>NA|TRBJ2-1|TRBV20-1
CSARDRPRSPSYNEQFF